Listed below are T cell receptor beta chains from one sample, sequenced in a study of tumor-infiltrating lymphocytes in primary liver carcinoma. TCRdb independently ran MiXCR on the multiplex PCR reads; one entry per CDR3 protein. The sample consists of 90,000 to 140,000 distinct CDR3 sequences, roughly 85% of them appearing once. Material for sequencing was liver tumor tissue from sampling region 3. These receptors originate from a man aged 35-49 years with primary liver carcinoma and hepatitis B virus infection. Each CDR3 is given with its conserved first and last residue. Each record gives: J gene, D gene, clone size, CDR3 length, V gene, CDR3 DNA, CDR3 protein. A D gene is named only where the DNA matches it firmly. Clone size, where shown, is once, few, many, or a class for clones that have expanded.

J gene: TRBJ2-6
D gene: TRBD2
clone size: NA
CDR3 length: 18
V gene: TRBV6-2/TRBV6-3
CDR3 DNA: TGTGCCAGCAGTACACTAGCGGGAGGGAACTCTGGGGCCAACGTCCTGATTTTC
CDR3 protein: CASSTLAGGNSGANVLIF

J gene: TRBJ2-1
D gene: TRBD2
clone size: few
CDR3 length: 15
V gene: TRBV6-5
CDR3 DNA: TGTGCCAGCAGTCCCTCGGCCGGGGGGTGCAATGAGCAGTTCTTT
CDR3 protein: CASSPSAGGCNEQFF

J gene: TRBJ1-5
D gene: TRBD1
clone size: NA
CDR3 length: 16
V gene: TRBV6-6
CDR3 DNA: TGTGTCAGCAGTTACTCGACAGGGGGAGGCAATCAGCCCCAGCATTTC
CDR3 protein: CVSSYSTGGGNQPQHF

J gene: TRBJ2-3
D gene: TRBD2
clone size: NA
CDR3 length: 14
V gene: TRBV29-1
CDR3 DNA: TGTAGTGCCGGGGCGGGAGCCAGCACAGATACGCAGTATTTT
CDR3 protein: CSAGAGASTDTQYF

J gene: TRBJ2-1
D gene: TRBD1
clone size: NA
CDR3 length: 12
V gene: TRBV29-1
CDR3 DNA: TGCAGCTCAGAACAGGGGGTGGGTAAGCAATTCTTC
CDR3 protein: CSSEQGVGKQFF

J gene: TRBJ1-6
D gene: NA
clone size: NA
CDR3 length: 16
V gene: TRBV20-1
CDR3 DNA: TGCAGTACTAGAGATCAAGGCCGTACGGGATATTCACCCCTCCACTTT
CDR3 protein: CSTRDQGRTGYSPLHF

J gene: TRBJ2-1
D gene: NA
clone size: once
CDR3 length: 15
V gene: TRBV6-6
CDR3 DNA: TGTGCCAGCAGTTACCCGACTGATTCCTACAATGAGCAGTTCTTC
CDR3 protein: CASSYPTDSYNEQFF

J gene: TRBJ2-6
D gene: NA
clone size: once
CDR3 length: 15
V gene: TRBV11-2
CDR3 DNA: TGTGCCCCCCGGCGGTCGCGCTCTGGGGCCAACGTCCTGACTTTC
CDR3 protein: CAPRRSRSGANVLTF

J gene: TRBJ1-2
D gene: NA
clone size: NA
CDR3 length: 13
V gene: TRBV6-1
CDR3 DNA: TGTGCCAGCAGTGAACGGGTGTCTAATGGCTACACCTTC
CDR3 protein: CASSERVSNGYTF

J gene: TRBJ2-3
D gene: NA
clone size: NA
CDR3 length: 12
V gene: TRBV5-4
CDR3 DNA: TGTACCAGCAGCTTGAGCATAGATACGCAGTATTTT
CDR3 protein: CTSSLSIDTQYF

J gene: TRBJ1-5
D gene: NA
clone size: NA
CDR3 length: 13
V gene: TRBV12-3/TRBV12-4
CDR3 DNA: TGTGCCTCCGTTTATAGGGGAGATCAGCCCCGGCATTTT
CDR3 protein: CASVYRGDQPRHF

J gene: TRBJ1-3
D gene: NA
clone size: NA
CDR3 length: 13
V gene: TRBV6-2/TRBV6-3
CDR3 DNA: TGTGCCAGCAGTGACAACTCTGGAGATGCCATATATTTT
CDR3 protein: CASSDNSGDAIYF

J gene: TRBJ2-1
D gene: NA
clone size: NA
CDR3 length: 15
V gene: TRBV28
CDR3 DNA: TGTGCCAGTAGCCTCGGGAGCGGATTCTACAATGAGCAGTCCTTC
CDR3 protein: CASSLGSGFYNEQSF

J gene: TRBJ2-1
D gene: NA
clone size: NA
CDR3 length: 11
V gene: TRBV24-1
CDR3 DNA: TGTGCCATCAGTGATGGTATTGAGCAATTCTTC
CDR3 protein: CAISDGIEQFF

J gene: TRBJ1-2
D gene: NA
clone size: once
CDR3 length: 15
V gene: TRBV4-2
CDR3 DNA: TGTGACAGCAACCAAGGCGCCAGGAGCCCCTATGGCTACACCTTC
CDR3 protein: CDSNQGARSPYGYTF

J gene: TRBJ2-5
D gene: TRBD1
clone size: NA
CDR3 length: 14
V gene: TRBV5-6
CDR3 DNA: TGTGCCAGCAACTCAGGGCGACAGGGTCAGCCCCAGTACTTC
CDR3 protein: CASNSGRQGQPQYF

J gene: TRBJ2-7
D gene: TRBD1
clone size: many
CDR3 length: 15
V gene: TRBV5-8
CDR3 DNA: TGTGCCAGCAGCTTACACGGACAGGGGGCCTACGAGCAGTACTTC
CDR3 protein: CASSLHGQGAYEQYF

J gene: TRBJ2-7
D gene: NA
clone size: NA
CDR3 length: 12
V gene: TRBV29-1
CDR3 DNA: TGCAGCGCTTCTTGGGGTAATCACGAGCAGTACTTC
CDR3 protein: CSASWGNHEQYF

J gene: TRBJ2-1
D gene: TRBD2
clone size: NA
CDR3 length: 14
V gene: TRBV6-2/TRBV6-3
CDR3 DNA: TGTGTCAGTACTAGTAGCGGGAGCGGCAATGAGCAGTTCTTC
CDR3 protein: CVSTSSGSGNEQFF

J gene: TRBJ2-1
D gene: NA
clone size: many
CDR3 length: 18
V gene: TRBV6-1
CDR3 DNA: TGTGCCAGCAGTGAAGAGGTTATGGGCGGCCACTCCTACAATGAGCAGTTCTTC
CDR3 protein: CASSEEVMGGHSYNEQFF

J gene: TRBJ1-2
D gene: NA
clone size: once
CDR3 length: 16
V gene: TRBV11-2
CDR3 DNA: TGTGCTAGCGTCTTAGATGGCGGAACAGGGAACTATGGCTACACCTTC
CDR3 protein: CASVLDGGTGNYGYTF

J gene: TRBJ2-7
D gene: NA
clone size: NA
CDR3 length: 14
V gene: TRBV7-9
CDR3 DNA: TGTGCCAGCAATTTAGGGTCTACTAGCTACGAGCAATATTTC
CDR3 protein: CASNLGSTSYEQYF

J gene: TRBJ1-6
D gene: NA
clone size: NA
CDR3 length: 13
V gene: TRBV11-1
CDR3 DNA: TGTGCCAGCGGCCGGACACTGATTCCACCCATCCACTTT
CDR3 protein: CASGRTLIPPIHF

J gene: TRBJ2-7
D gene: NA
clone size: many
CDR3 length: 13
V gene: TRBV5-5
CDR3 DNA: TGTGCCAGCAGCTTCGGACTCTCCTACGAGCAGTACTTC
CDR3 protein: CASSFGLSYEQYF

J gene: TRBJ2-7
D gene: NA
clone size: NA
CDR3 length: 12
V gene: TRBV12-3/TRBV12-4
CDR3 DNA: TGTGCCAGCGGCCTCCTGGGCAACGAGCAGTACTTC
CDR3 protein: CASGLLGNEQYF

J gene: TRBJ2-7
D gene: TRBD1
clone size: few
CDR3 length: 15
V gene: TRBV9
CDR3 DNA: TGTGCCAGCAGCGTAAATGACAGGGGAGGTGCCGAGCAGTACTTC
CDR3 protein: CASSVNDRGGAEQYF

J gene: TRBJ1-4
D gene: NA
clone size: NA
CDR3 length: 14
V gene: TRBV6-5
CDR3 DNA: TGTGCCAGCAGTCGTGGTTGGACTAATGAAAAACTGTCTTTT
CDR3 protein: CASSRGWTNEKLSF

J gene: TRBJ1-1
D gene: NA
clone size: NA
CDR3 length: 13
V gene: TRBV10-3
CDR3 DNA: TGTGCCATCGGTGTCGACCGGGGCACTGATGCTTTCTTT
CDR3 protein: CAIGVDRGTDAFF

J gene: TRBJ2-1
D gene: NA
clone size: NA
CDR3 length: 15
V gene: TRBV6-2/TRBV6-3
CDR3 DNA: TGTGCCTGCATTAACAGGAACAACAGGGAAAATGAGCAGTTCTTC
CDR3 protein: CACINRNNRENEQFF

J gene: TRBJ2-1
D gene: NA
clone size: NA
CDR3 length: 12
V gene: TRBV6-2/TRBV6-3
CDR3 DNA: TGTGCCAGCTCGGACTACAACAATGAGCAACTCTTC
CDR3 protein: CASSDYNNEQLF

J gene: TRBJ1-1
D gene: NA
clone size: NA
CDR3 length: 16
V gene: TRBV6-5
CDR3 DNA: TGTGCCAGCAGTTCGTACAATGGGCTTAGGGAGGTTGAAGCTTTCTTT
CDR3 protein: CASSSYNGLREVEAFF

J gene: TRBJ2-5
D gene: NA
clone size: NA
CDR3 length: 14
V gene: TRBV5-6
CDR3 DNA: TGTGCCGGCAGTTTGGAGGCTAGTCAAGAGACCCAGTACTTC
CDR3 protein: CAGSLEASQETQYF

J gene: TRBJ2-7
D gene: TRBD2
clone size: few
CDR3 length: 14
V gene: TRBV6-1
CDR3 DNA: TGTGCCAGCCGACTAGCGGGTCTCTCCTACGATCAGTACTTC
CDR3 protein: CASRLAGLSYDQYF

J gene: TRBJ2-1
D gene: NA
clone size: NA
CDR3 length: 16
V gene: TRBV6-1
CDR3 DNA: TGTGCCAGCACACTCAATTGGAGGGGGCCCGGAGATGAGCAGTTCTTC
CDR3 protein: CASTLNWRGPGDEQFF

J gene: TRBJ2-3
D gene: NA
clone size: NA
CDR3 length: 14
V gene: TRBV11-2
CDR3 DNA: TGTGCCAGCAGCGCCCCGGGTCGGGCAGATACGCAGTATTTT
CDR3 protein: CASSAPGRADTQYF

J gene: TRBJ2-2
D gene: TRBD2
clone size: NA
CDR3 length: 15
V gene: TRBV7-9
CDR3 DNA: TGTGCCAGCAGCGCAGAGGGACTAGGACCCGGGGAGCTGTCTTTT
CDR3 protein: CASSAEGLGPGELSF

J gene: TRBJ2-3
D gene: NA
clone size: NA
CDR3 length: 15
V gene: TRBV10-3
CDR3 DNA: TGCGCCATCGGTGACCGGGACGGGAGCACAGATACGCAGTATTTT
CDR3 protein: CAIGDRDGSTDTQYF

J gene: TRBJ1-1
D gene: NA
clone size: NA
CDR3 length: 15
V gene: TRBV29-1
CDR3 DNA: TGCAGCGTTGCTCCAGGGTGGGGGATGAACACTCTAGCTTTCTTT
CDR3 protein: CSVAPGWGMNTLAFF

J gene: TRBJ2-3
D gene: NA
clone size: NA
CDR3 length: 14
V gene: TRBV2
CDR3 DNA: TGTGCCAGCAACCTAGGCAGCATTGCGGATACGCAGTATTTT
CDR3 protein: CASNLGSIADTQYF

J gene: TRBJ2-2
D gene: NA
clone size: NA
CDR3 length: 15
V gene: TRBV11-2
CDR3 DNA: TGTGCCAGCAACTTGGGACAAGCGAACACTGGGGAGCCGTTTTTT
CDR3 protein: CASNLGQANTGEPFF

J gene: TRBJ2-1
D gene: NA
clone size: NA
CDR3 length: 14
V gene: TRBV6-4
CDR3 DNA: TGTGCCAGAAGTGACCCGCCAGGGGGAGGGCCCCACATCTTC
CDR3 protein: CARSDPPGGGPHIF

J gene: TRBJ2-5
D gene: TRBD1
clone size: NA
CDR3 length: 13
V gene: TRBV5-5
CDR3 DNA: TGTGCCAGCAACCGGACAGGGCAAGAGACTCAGTACTTC
CDR3 protein: CASNRTGQETQYF

J gene: TRBJ2-1
D gene: TRBD2
clone size: NA
CDR3 length: 19
V gene: TRBV4-1
CDR3 DNA: TGCACCAGCAGTCAAGACCGAGGAGGGAGGGCCATGGTTCGCAATGAGCAGTTCTTC
CDR3 protein: CTSSQDRGGRAMVRNEQFF

J gene: TRBJ2-3
D gene: TRBD2
clone size: medium-sized
CDR3 length: 15
V gene: TRBV29-1
CDR3 DNA: TGCAGCACCCGGCCGCGGGAGAGGGGCACAGATACGCAGTATTTT
CDR3 protein: CSTRPRERGTDTQYF

J gene: TRBJ2-7
D gene: NA
clone size: NA
CDR3 length: 12
V gene: TRBV11-2
CDR3 DNA: TGTGACAGCAGTCCCGGGCGCTACGAACAGTACTTC
CDR3 protein: CDSSPGRYEQYF

J gene: TRBJ2-7
D gene: NA
clone size: NA
CDR3 length: 13
V gene: TRBV4-1
CDR3 DNA: TGCGCCAGCAGCCTAAAGGGGGGTGTTGAGCTGTACTTC
CDR3 protein: CASSLKGGVELYF

J gene: TRBJ1-2
D gene: NA
clone size: NA
CDR3 length: 13
V gene: TRBV29-1
CDR3 DNA: TGCAGCGCCTCGGGGTTGGCTAACTATGGCTACATCTTC
CDR3 protein: CSASGLANYGYIF